This T cell receptor (beta chain) derives from a study of blood T cell repertoires in COVID-19. Whole-study context: Donors in the United States, Italy and Spain gave samples during acute or convalescent COVID-19. In each case, the material was cDNA or gDNA derived from T cells, B-cell-depleted T cells, or PBMCs.

Produced via immunoSEQ multiplex PCR; TCRdb's table is partial and in-frame only. The table has about 180,000 clones, roughly nine tenths seen once; the top ten hold over 0.95%. The participants were between about 18 and 90 years old and came from about two dozen US areas. V was pared by 5 bases and J by 3 bases, with 9 bases of the junction left unmatched. The CDR3 totals 16 residues. Germline CDR1 and CDR2: SGHTA and FQGTGA. This TCR was sampled from a human donor with acute COVID-19. The donor label of this sample is uncertain. The chain uses TRBV7-3 and TRBJ2-2; 7 nucleotides agree with TRBD2. The sequencing input was PBMCs or T cells enriched from blood (not recorded which). The DNA for the CDR3 is TGTGCCAGCAGCCTGTACGGGGGGAGAGACACCGGGGAGCTGTTTTTT. Translated, it gives CASSLYGGRDTGELFF.